What follows are 11 T cell receptor beta chains derived from one specimen sequenced in a study of response to subunit inactivated influenza vaccine. Each CDR3 protein gets one entry after TCRdb re-called the RT-PCR reads with MiXCR. The sample contains more than 700,000 distinct CDR3 sequences, approximately 22% of which appear only once. Sequenced material: PBMCs from blood, taken roughly 5 days after vaccination. The receptor source for this set is a man aged 45-60 years who received an inactivated influenza vaccine.

This clonotype was counted a single time. The gene calls are TRBV12-3 or TRBV12-4 and TRBJ1-5; D might be TRBD1 (5 bases). The CDR3 covers 15 residues. Trimming pared 5 bases from V and 6 bases from J, leaving 17 bases between. CDR3 sequence reads: CASSQTIMGGQPQHF. CDR3 nucleotide sequence: TGTGCCAGCAGTCAGACGATAATGGGGGGTCAGCCCCAGCATTTT.

This clonotype was counted at least ten times. The V call is TRBV20-1, the J call TRBJ2-1; D is perhaps TRBD1 or TRBD2 (5 bases each). This CDR3 region has 14 residues. The V gene lost 6 bases and the J gene lost 8 bases, with 20 bases spanning the gap. Germline assignment: CDR1 DFQATT and CDR2 SNEGSKA (reference sequence). The CDR3 region has the DNA TGCAGTGCAGTGGGACGGATCAGGAGTCATGAGCAGTTCTTC. Its protein is CSAVGRIRSHEQFF.

This clonotype has only a few counts. The rearrangement links TRBV20-1 to TRBJ2-7; D is tentatively TRBD1 or TRBD2 (7 bases each). Germline V gene lookup returns CDR1 DFQATT and CDR2 SNEGSKA (reference sequence). CDR3 size: 14 residues. Deletions cut 0 bases from V and 5 bases from J, with 14 bases between. The DNA for the CDR3 is TGCAGTGCTAGAGAAGACAGGGAGGGGAACGAGCAGTACTTC. It translates to CSAREDREGNEQYF.

In this sample, this clonotype turned up a few times. The CDR3 sequence: CATSDGLATYNEQFF. DNA for the CDR3: TGTGCCACCAGTGATGGTCTAGCGACCTACAATGAGCAGTTCTTC. This chain connects TRBV24-1 to TRBJ2-1; TRBD2 is a possible D gene (6 bases). V was pared by 3 bases and J by 2 bases, with 10 bases between. CDR3 size: 15 residues. CDR1 and CDR2 (germline): KGHDR, SFDVKD.

This chain uses TRBV6-1 with TRBJ2-5; D may correspond to TRBD1 or TRBD2 (5 bases each). Germline V gives CDR1 MNHNS, CDR2 SASEGT. With 6 bases removed from V and 4 bases from J, the gap between germline ends came to 15 bases. The CDR3 extends over 14 amino acids. CDR3 sequence reads: CASRFPGRTETQYF. The CDR3 nucleotides read TGTGCCAGCAGATTCCCGGGACGCACAGAGACCCAGTACTTC.

V usage is TRBV2 and J usage is TRBJ2-1; 7 nucleotides match TRBD2. The CDR3 length is 15 residues. V was clipped by 7 bases and J by 8 bases; unmatched bases: 14. Germline V gene sequence: CDR1 SNHLY, CDR2 FYNNEI. In DNA, the CDR3 is TGTGCCAGCACCGACAGTAGGACTAGAAACGATGAGCAGTTCTTC. Translating gives CASTDSRTRNDEQFF.

A few counts support this clonotype. V gene TRBV20-1 combines with J gene TRBJ2-1, with 8 bases aligning to TRBD2. The CDR3 spans 17 residues. The germline CDR1 and CDR2 sequences are DFQATT and SNEGSKA (reference sequence). The V gene end was trimmed by 0 bases and the J gene end by 0 bases; junction bases not matched to a gene: 7. This CDR3 reads CSARDWRTSFSYNEQFF. CDR3 sequence (DNA): TGCAGTGCTAGAGATTGGCGGACTAGCTTCTCCTACAATGAGCAGTTCTTC.

The genes are TRBV6-5 and TRBJ2-5; a possible D gene is TRBD2 (6 bases). CDR3 length: 14 amino acids. Trimming removed 2 bases at V and 1 base at J, with 8 bases between. In germline, CDR1 is MNHEY, CDR2 SVGAGI. In DNA, the CDR3 is TGTGCCAGCAGTTACGGGGGGAGCCAAGAGACCCAGTACTTC. This encodes CASSYGGSQETQYF.

To note about this clonotype: A much larger clone is a single base away; this may be a read error. The genes are TRBV7-3 and TRBJ2-5; TRBD1 might be the D (6 bases). This CDR3 spans 13 amino acids. Germline values: CDR1 SGHTA, CDR2 FQGTGA. Trimming cost V 2 bases and J 4 bases, with 8 bases left between them. CDR3 sequence reads: CASSLVDRETQYF. In nucleotides, the CDR3 is TGTGCCAGCAGCTTAGTGGACAGAGAGACCCAGTACTTC.

The rearrangement joins TRBV10-3 to TRBJ2-5; no clear D gene. The CDR3 spans 11 residues. Trimming cost V 2 bases and J 5 bases, with 3 bases left between them. CDR1 and CDR2 (germline): ENHRY, SYGVKD. This CDR3 reads CAISETETQYF. DNA for the CDR3: TGTGCCATCAGTGAGACGGAGACCCAGTACTTC.

V gene TRBV6-5 combines with J gene TRBJ2-3; tentatively, D is TRBD1 (6 bases). The V and J ends lost 4 bases and 4 bases respectively, with 12 bases between them. The CDR3 totals 14 residues. CDR1 is MNHEY, CDR2 SVGAGI, per germline. CDR3 sequence: CASSWWQGSDTQYF. The CDR3 DNA reads TGTGCCAGCAGTTGGTGGCAGGGGTCAGATACGCAGTATTTT.